These 15 T cell receptor beta chains were sequenced from one sample in a study of radiotherapy plus CTLA-4 blockade in lung cancer. Assay: immunoSEQ multiplex PCR; the TCRdb copy retains only in-frame clones and omits some. In the table there are 130,000 or so clones, 70% to 90% of which are singletons. Sequencing used peripheral blood, obtained from a patient treated with radiotherapy plus ipilimumab. Receptors were obtained from a human donor with non-small cell lung cancer that progressed on radiotherapy plus ipilimumab.

This chain uses TRBV27 with TRBJ2-1, with 12 positions matching TRBD2. This CDR3 spans 15 amino acids. Germline V lookup: CDR1 MNHEY, CDR2 SMNVEV (reference sequence). Trimming cost V 6 bases and J 6 bases; bases outside gene matches: 6. Here the CDR3 DNA reads TGTGCCAGCAGCCCTGGACTAGCGGGATTCAATGAGCAGTTCTTC. This translates into CASSPGLAGFNEQFF.

The rearrangement links TRBV6-9 to TRBJ2-3; 11 nucleotides agree with TRBD2. Germline CDR1 reads MNHGY; CDR2 reads SVAAGI. The CDR3 is 18 residues long. V trimming: 7 bases; J trimming: 4 bases; junction bases outside the gene matches: 16. DNA for the CDR3: TGTGCCAGCACCCTTACGGGGACTAGCGGAGGCCGGTCAGATACGCAGTATTTT. Its translation: CASTLTGTSGGRSDTQYF.

The count of this clone is one. The chain's CDR3 is CASSDRTSGSYEQYF. CDR3 bases: TGTGCCAGCAGTGATCGGACTAGCGGTTCCTACGAGCAGTACTTC. The chain joins TRBV6-1 to TRBJ2-7, with 10 nucleotides matching TRBD2. V shed 3 bases and J 1 base; nucleotides not matched to a gene: 3. This CDR3 spans 15 amino acids. In germline, CDR1 is MNHNS, CDR2 SASEGT.

This clone was picked up one time. This sequence joins TRBV28 and TRBJ2-7; 8 nucleotides line up with TRBD2. Germline V gene lookup returns CDR1 MDHEN and CDR2 SYDVKM. CDR3 size: 13 residues. Trimming at V came to 2 bases and at J to 4 bases, leaving 1 base not matched to a gene. The CDR3 DNA reads TGTGCCAGCAGTTTACCGGGAGGGTACGAGCAGTACTTC. Amino acids: CASSLPGGYEQYF.

In its sample, this clone was seen once. The chain combines TRBV7-6 with TRBJ1-1; maybe TRBD1 (5 bases). The CDR3 has 13 amino acids. The V end lost 5 bases, the J end lost 1 base, and 8 bases lay between the germline ends. Germline CDR1 reads SGHVS; CDR2 reads FNYEAQ. The CDR3 region has the DNA TGTGCCAGCAGCAGGAGGGGGAACACTGAAGCTTTCTTT. Translated, it gives CASSRRGNTEAFF.

The rearrangement joins TRBV5-6 to TRBJ1-4; unclear D gene. Germline CDR1 SGHDT, CDR2 YYEEEE. Trimming pared 0 bases from V and 11 bases from J, leaving 8 bases between. The CDR3 loop spans 12 amino acids. In nucleotides, the CDR3 is TGTGCCAGCAGCTTGGGAGAGTTTAAACTGTTTTTT. It yields the protein CASSLGEFKLFF.

The chain recombines TRBV5-4 with TRBJ1-1, with TRBD1 matching over 8 bases. The junction had 2 bases not matched to a gene; V was cut back by 4 bases and J by 0 bases. CDR3 length: 14 amino acids. Germline loops: CDR1 SGHNT, CDR2 YYREEE (reference sequence). The CDR3 spells CASSEQGVNTEAFF. The CDR3 DNA reads TGTGCCAGCAGCGAACAGGGGGTGAACACTGAAGCTTTCTTT. Drawing the rest from reference TRBV5-4 and TRBJ1-1, the complete variable domain is ETGVTQSPTHLIKTRGQQVTLRCSSQSGHNTVSWYQQALGQGPQFIFQYYREEENGRGNFPPRFSGLQFPNYSSELNVNALELDDSALYLCASSEQGVNTEAFFGQGTRLTVV.

V gene TRBV29-1 combines with J gene TRBJ2-7; no definite D call. Trimming pared 0 bases from V and 10 bases from J, leaving 19 bases between. Germline V gene data show CDR1 as SQVTM and CDR2 as ANQGSEA. The CDR3 is made up of 14 amino acids. CDR3 in DNA: TGCAGCGTTGAAGAAGCAGGACCCGCTGTAAGTCAGTACTTC. It codes for CSVEEAGPAVSQYF.

The chain joins TRBV5-1 to TRBJ2-5; 14 nucleotides match TRBD2. The CDR3 has 16 amino acids. The germline V gene has CDR1 SGHRS and CDR2 YFSETQ. Germline trimming cut 4 bases from V and 5 bases from J; bases unmatched to any gene: 7. The DNA of the CDR3 is TGCGCCAGCAGCCCCGGGACTAGCGGGAGTAAGGAGACCCAGTACTTC. Protein sequence: CASSPGTSGSKETQYF.

This chain joins TRBV18 and TRBJ2-2; TRBD1 agrees at 7 bases. This CDR3 is built from 14 residues. CDR1 is KGHSH and CDR2 is LQKENI in the germline V gene. J was trimmed by 1 base and V by 6 bases; bases with no gene match: 2. CDR3 in amino acids: CASSRDRNTGELFF. As DNA, the CDR3 is TGTGCCAGCTCTCGGGACAGGAACACCGGGGAGCTGTTTTTT.

This clone appeared once. CDR3 protein: CSVEGGLDYGYTF. The CDR3 DNA reads as TGCAGCGTTGAAGGCGGGTTGGACTATGGCTACACCTTC. The V and J genes are TRBV29-1 and TRBJ1-2; D unresolved. This CDR3 is built from 13 residues. Trimming pared 1 base from V and 3 bases from J, leaving 9 bases between. Germline V gene sequence: CDR1 SQVTM, CDR2 ANQGSEA. The complete variable domain, with remaining parts taken from reference TRBV29-1 and TRBJ1-2, reads SAVISQKPSRDICQRGTSLTIQCQVDSQVTMMFWYRQQPGQSLTLIATANQGSEATYESGFVIDKFPISRPNLTFSTLTVSNMSPEDSSIYLCSVEGGLDYGYTFGSGTRLTVV.

The chain employs TRBV5-1 and TRBJ2-2, with TRBD2 matching over 9 bases. CDR1 and CDR2 from the germline V gene are SGHRS and YFSETQ. CDR3 length: 16 amino acids. V shed 0 bases and J 9 bases; nucleotides not matched to a gene: 9. The CDR3 sequence is CASSLGPGLALRELFF. CDR3 DNA: TGCGCCAGCAGCTTGGGCCCCGGACTAGCGTTGAGGGAGCTGTTTTTT.

The V call is TRBV6-4, the J call TRBJ2-3; D not resolved. This CDR3 region has 13 residues. The germline gives CDR1 MRHNA, CDR2 SNTAGT. Trimming took 4 bases from V and 3 from J, leaving 8 bases between them. CDR3 region: CASSVEMTDTQYF. The CDR3 DNA is TGTGCCAGCAGTGTTGAAATGACAGATACGCAGTATTTT.

V and J are TRBV7-2 and TRBJ2-1, with 8 bases that match TRBD2. The CDR3 is 16 residues long. Germline values: CDR1 SGHTA, CDR2 FQGNSA. V lost 0 bases, J lost 8 bases, and 9 bases stayed unmatched. In DNA form, the CDR3 reads TGTGCCAGCAGCTTAGCGGGGACGGGAGGGGCGGATGAGCAGTTCTTC. Its translation is CASSLAGTGGADEQFF.

The J gene is TRBJ2-5, the V gene TRBV2; 9 nucleotides match TRBD1. The CDR3 consists of 15 residues. Germline values: CDR1 SNHLY, CDR2 FYNNEI. After removal of 6 bases from V and 6 bases from J, the junction contained 11 bases not matched to a gene. DNA for the CDR3: TGTGCCAGCAGCAGAGCCGGGACAGGGAGAAAGACCCAGTACTTC. Translation: CASSRAGTGRKTQYF.